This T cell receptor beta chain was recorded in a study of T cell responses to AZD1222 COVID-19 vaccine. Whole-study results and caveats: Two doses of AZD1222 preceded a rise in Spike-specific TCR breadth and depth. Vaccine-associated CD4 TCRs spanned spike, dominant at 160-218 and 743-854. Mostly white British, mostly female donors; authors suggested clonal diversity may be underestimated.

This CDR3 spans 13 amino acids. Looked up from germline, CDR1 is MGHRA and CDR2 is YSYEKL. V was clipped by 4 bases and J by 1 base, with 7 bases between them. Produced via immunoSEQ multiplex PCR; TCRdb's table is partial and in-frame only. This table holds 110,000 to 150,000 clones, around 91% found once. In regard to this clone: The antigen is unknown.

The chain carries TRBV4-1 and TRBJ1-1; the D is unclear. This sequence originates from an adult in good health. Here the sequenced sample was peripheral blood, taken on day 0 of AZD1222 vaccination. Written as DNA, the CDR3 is TGCGCCAGCAGCCCGACTGAGAACACTGAAGCTTTCTTT. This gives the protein CASSPTENTEAFF.